This T cell receptor (beta chain) was recovered during a study of Ad26.COV2.S vaccination and SARS-CoV-2 variants. This clone was found a few times. Antigen specificity is unknown. Stated treatment: roughly 19 received Ad26.COV2.S at low or high dose, single or two shots; a few received placebo; per-sample allocation not given. On day 63 after the first injection, vaccine and placebo recipients gave samples. The method was immunoSEQ multiplex PCR; TCRdb's version includes in-frame clones alone and lacks a portion of them. There are about 350,000 clones in the sample; approximately 85% occur only once, and around 3% lies in the top ten. The study's findings and limits: Comparable non-spike TCR breadth was observed in vaccine and placebo recipients.

This TCR was recovered from a person aged 18-65 years who received the Ad26.COV2.S COVID-19 vaccine or a placebo. The specimen comprised peripheral blood, sampled in a trial of Ad26.COV2.S vaccine versus placebo.

CDR3 coding DNA: TGTGCCAGCAGCCAAGCTAGGACTACTTCCAGTGTCTACAATGAGCAGTTCTTC. Amino acids: CASSQARTTSSVYNEQFF. The chain carries TRBV16 and TRBJ2-1; weak D call: TRBD2 (6 bases). Trimming removed 2 bases at V and 3 bases at J, with 20 bases between. The germline V gene has CDR1 KGHSY and CDR2 FQNENV. This CDR3 contains 18 residues.